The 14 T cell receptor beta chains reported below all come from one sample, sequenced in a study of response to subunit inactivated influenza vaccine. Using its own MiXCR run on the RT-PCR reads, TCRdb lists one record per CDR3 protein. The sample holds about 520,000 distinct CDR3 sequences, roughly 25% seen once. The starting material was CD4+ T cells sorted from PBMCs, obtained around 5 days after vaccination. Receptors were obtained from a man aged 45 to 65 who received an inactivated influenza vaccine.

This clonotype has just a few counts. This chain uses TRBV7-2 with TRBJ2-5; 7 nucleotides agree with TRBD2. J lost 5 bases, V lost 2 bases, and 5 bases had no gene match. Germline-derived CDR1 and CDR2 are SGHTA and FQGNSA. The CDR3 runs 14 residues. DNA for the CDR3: TGTGCCAGCAGCTTAAATATGGGGGGGGAGACCCAGTACTTC. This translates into CASSLNMGGETQYF. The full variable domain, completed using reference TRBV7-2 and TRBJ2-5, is GAGVSQSPSNKVTEKGKDVELRCDPISGHTALYWYRQSLGQGLEFLIYFQGNSAPDKSGLPSDRFSAERTGGSVSTLTIQRTQQEDSAVYLCASSLNMGGETQYFGPGTRLLVL.

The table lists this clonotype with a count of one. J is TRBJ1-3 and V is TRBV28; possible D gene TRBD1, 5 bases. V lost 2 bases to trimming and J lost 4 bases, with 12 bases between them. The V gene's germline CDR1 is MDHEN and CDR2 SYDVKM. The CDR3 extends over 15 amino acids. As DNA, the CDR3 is TGTGCCAGCAGTTTACCAGGGACTTTCGGAAACACCATATATTTT. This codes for CASSLPGTFGNTIYF.

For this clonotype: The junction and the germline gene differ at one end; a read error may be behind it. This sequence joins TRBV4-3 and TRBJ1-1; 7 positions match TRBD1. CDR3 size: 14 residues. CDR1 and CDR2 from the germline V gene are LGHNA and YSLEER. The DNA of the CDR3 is TGCGCCAGCAGCCACCCGACAGGGAACGCTGAAGCTTTCTTT. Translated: CASSHPTGNAEAFF.

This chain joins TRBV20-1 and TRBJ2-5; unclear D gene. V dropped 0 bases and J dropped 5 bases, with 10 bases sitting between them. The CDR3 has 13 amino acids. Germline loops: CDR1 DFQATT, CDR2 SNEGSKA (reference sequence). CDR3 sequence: CSARDPLKETQYF. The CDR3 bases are TGCAGTGCTAGAGATCCCCTGAAGGAGACCCAGTACTTC.

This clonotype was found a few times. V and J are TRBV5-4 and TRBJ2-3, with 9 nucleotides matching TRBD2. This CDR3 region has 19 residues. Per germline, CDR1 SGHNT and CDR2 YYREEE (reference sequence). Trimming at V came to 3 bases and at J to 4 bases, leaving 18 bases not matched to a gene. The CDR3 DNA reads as TGTGCCAGCAGCTCGAACAACCTCGCTTTGCGGGGGGGCGCAGATACGCAGTATTTT. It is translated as CASSSNNLALRGGADTQYF.

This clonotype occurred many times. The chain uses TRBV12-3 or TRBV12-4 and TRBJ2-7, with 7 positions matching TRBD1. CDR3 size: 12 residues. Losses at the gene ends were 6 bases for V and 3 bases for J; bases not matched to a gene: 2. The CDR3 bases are TGTGCCAGCAGCCGGACAGGCTACGAGCAGTACTTC. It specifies CASSRTGYEQYF.

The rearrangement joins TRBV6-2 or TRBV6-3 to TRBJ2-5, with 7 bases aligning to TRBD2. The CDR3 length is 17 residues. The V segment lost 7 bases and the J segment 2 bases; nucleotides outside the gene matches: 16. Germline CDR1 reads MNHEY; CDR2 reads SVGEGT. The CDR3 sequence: CASKRGGSVNIQETQYF. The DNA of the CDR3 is TGTGCCAGCAAGAGAGGCGGGAGCGTCAACATTCAAGAGACCCAGTACTTC.

Written as DNA, the CDR3 is TGTGCCAGCAGAGTCCTCCTTGATTCAAGTCCGCAGTATTTT. Its protein product is CASRVLLDSSPQYF. The gene calls are TRBV6-1 and TRBJ2-3; D remains ambiguous. Trimming pared 6 bases from V and 10 bases from J, leaving 20 bases between. The germline V gene encodes CDR1 MNHNS and CDR2 SASEGT. This CDR3 has 14 amino acids.

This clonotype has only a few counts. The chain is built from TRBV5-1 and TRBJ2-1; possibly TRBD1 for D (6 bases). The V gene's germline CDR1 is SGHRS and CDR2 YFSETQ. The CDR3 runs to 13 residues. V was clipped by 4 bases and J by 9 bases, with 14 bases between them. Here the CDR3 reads CASSLLQGGEQFF. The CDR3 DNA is TGCGCCAGCAGCCTACTCCAAGGGGGTGAGCAGTTCTTC.

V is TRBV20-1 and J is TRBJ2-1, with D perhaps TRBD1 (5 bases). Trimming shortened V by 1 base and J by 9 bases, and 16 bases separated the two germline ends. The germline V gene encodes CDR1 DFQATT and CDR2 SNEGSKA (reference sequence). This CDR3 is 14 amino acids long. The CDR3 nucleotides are TGCAGTGCTAGAGGTGGCAGGGAATGGGGTGAGCAGTTCTTC. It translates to CSARGGREWGEQFF.

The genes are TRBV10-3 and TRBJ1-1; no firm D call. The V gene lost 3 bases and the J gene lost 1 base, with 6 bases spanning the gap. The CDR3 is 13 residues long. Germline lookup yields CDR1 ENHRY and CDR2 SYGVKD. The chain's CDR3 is CAISDPKNTEAFF. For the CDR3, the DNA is TGTGCCATCAGTGACCCCAAGAACACTGAAGCTTTCTTT.

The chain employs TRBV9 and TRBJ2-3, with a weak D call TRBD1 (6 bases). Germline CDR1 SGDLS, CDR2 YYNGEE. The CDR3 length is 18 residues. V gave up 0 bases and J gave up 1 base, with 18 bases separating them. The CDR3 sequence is CASSVATGTNRRTDTQYF. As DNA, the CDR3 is TGTGCCAGCAGCGTAGCTACGGGGACAAACAGACGCACAGATACGCAGTATTTT.

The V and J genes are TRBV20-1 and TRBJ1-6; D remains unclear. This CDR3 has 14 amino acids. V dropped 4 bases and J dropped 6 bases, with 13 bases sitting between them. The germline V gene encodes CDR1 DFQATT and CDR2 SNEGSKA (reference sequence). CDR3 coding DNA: TGCAGTGCTACGTTCGGACGGATTAATTCACCCCTCCACTTT. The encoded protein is CSATFGRINSPLHF.

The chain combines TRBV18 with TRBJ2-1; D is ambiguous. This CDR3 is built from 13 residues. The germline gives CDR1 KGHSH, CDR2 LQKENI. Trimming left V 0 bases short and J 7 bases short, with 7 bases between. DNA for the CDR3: TGTGCCAGCTCACCACCGATGGTTAATGAGCAGTTCTTC. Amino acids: CASSPPMVNEQFF.